The 24 T cell receptor beta chains reported below all come from one sample, sequenced in a study of T cell repertoires in cytomegalovirus infection. TCRdb redid the calling of the reads with MiXCR, one entry per CDR3 protein. This table holds about 150,000 distinct CDR3 sequences, 20% to 30% found once. Specimen: PBMCs. The source of these receptors is a human donor in good health (CMV status not recorded). Some clones in this sample may be carry-over from other donors' samples.

Remarks on this clonotype: Possible read error: a much larger clone is one base away. The CDR3, as DNA: TGTGCCAGCAGCTTTGGCCTGACAGATACGCAGTGTTTT. This sequence encodes CASSFGLTDTQCF. The gene calls are TRBV7-2 and TRBJ2-3; a possible D gene is TRBD1 (5 bases). The CDR3 spans 13 residues. Germline lookup yields CDR1 SGHTA and CDR2 FQGNSA.

In DNA, the CDR3 is TGTGCCAGCAGTTCGACCCACCAGGGAGGAAACACCATATATTTT. Translation: CASSSTHQGGNTIYF. The chain carries TRBV27 and TRBJ1-3, with D possibly being TRBD1 (5 bases). Per the germline V gene, CDR1 is MNHEY and CDR2 is SMNVEV (reference sequence). Trimming removed 4 bases from V and 4 bases from J, with 14 bases in between. The CDR3 loop spans 15 amino acids.

This clonotype was observed at least ten times. The chain uses TRBV6-2 or TRBV6-3 and TRBJ2-3, with a tentative D call TRBD2 (5 bases). Between the trimmed V and J ends, which lost 5 bases and 2 bases, there was a span of 11 bases. Germline values: CDR1 MNHEY, CDR2 SVGEGT. The CDR3 length is 14 residues. The CDR3 DNA is TGTGCCAGCAGTGTTGAGGGATCCACAGATACGCAGTATTTT. Residues: CASSVEGSTDTQYF.

This clonotype was found many times. The V gene is TRBV7-8, the J gene TRBJ2-5, with 10 bases aligning to TRBD2. The CDR3 spans 15 residues. Germline loops: CDR1 SGHVS, CDR2 FQNEAQ. Unmatched junction bases numbered 3, after V lost 1 base and J lost 4 bases. In DNA form, the CDR3 reads TGTGCCAGCAGCTTAGGGGCTAGCGGGGGAGAGACCCAGTACTTC. Amino acids: CASSLGASGGETQYF.

This clonotype occurred many times. The chain employs TRBV7-2 and TRBJ2-2; 7 bases match TRBD1. There are 17 residues in the CDR3. The germline V gene encodes CDR1 SGHTA and CDR2 FQGNSA. The ends lost 5 bases at V and 7 bases at J; junction bases unmatched: 16. The CDR3 DNA reads TGTGCCAGCAGCGCACAGGGGTTGGGAGTGCGGAACGGGGAGCTGTTTTTT. This translates into CASSAQGLGVRNGELFF.

The rearrangement uses TRBV28 and TRBJ1-2, with unresolved D. The germline V gene encodes CDR1 MDHEN and CDR2 SYDVKM. The CDR3 contains 11 residues. Trimming stripped 5 bases from V and 8 bases from J, with 9 bases between. The CDR3, as DNA: TGTGCCAGCAGTACCAAGTCCGGCTACACCTTC. Its protein product is CASSTKSGYTF.

This clonotype has only a few counts. The chain employs TRBV5-6 and TRBJ1-6; D is possibly TRBD1 (6 bases). Germline lookup yields CDR1 SGHDT and CDR2 YYEEEE. The CDR3 totals 17 residues. Trimming removed 3 bases at V and 2 bases at J, with 15 bases between. The CDR3 loop is CASSSGQPGAYNSPLHF. The CDR3 DNA follows: TGTGCCAGCAGCTCCGGACAGCCAGGGGCCTATAATTCACCCCTCCACTTT.

This clonotype has just a few counts. The rearrangement links TRBV28 to TRBJ1-2; the D gene is possibly TRBD1 (5 bases). Per the germline V gene, CDR1 is MDHEN and CDR2 is SYDVKM. CDR3 length: 13 amino acids. V was shortened by 6 bases and J by 7 bases, with 15 bases between the two germline ends. CDR3 DNA sequence: TGTGCCAGCAGCCCCTCGGGACGAGGTGGCTACACCTTC. Its translation: CASSPSGRGGYTF.

A few counts support this clonotype. The chain employs TRBV2 and TRBJ2-2; 7 nucleotides line up with TRBD1. CDR3 size: 13 residues. Germline CDR1 is SNHLY and CDR2 is FYNNEI. The V and J ends lost 6 bases and 4 bases, in that order; junction bases with no gene match: 2. The CDR3 DNA reads as TGTGCCAGCAGACAGGGGAGCACCGGGGAGCTGTTTTTT. Amino acid sequence: CASRQGSTGELFF.

This clonotype was seen a handful of times. The chain employs TRBV29-1 and TRBJ2-5; D possibly corresponds to TRBD1 (6 bases). Germline V gene sequence: CDR1 SQVTM, CDR2 ANQGSEA. CDR3 size: 13 residues. The germline V and J ends were trimmed by 6 bases and 9 bases, with 20 bases remaining between them. CDR3 residues: CSVQYRESSPQYF. The CDR3 region has the DNA TGCAGCGTGCAGTACAGGGAATCAAGCCCCCAGTACTTC.

This clonotype appeared many times. V and J are TRBV7-8 and TRBJ2-7, with D perhaps matching TRBD2 (6 bases). The CDR3 has 16 amino acids. The germline CDR1 and CDR2 sequences are SGHVS and FQNEAQ. V gave up 5 bases and J gave up 6 bases, with 23 bases separating them. The CDR3 coding sequence is TGTGCCAGCAGCAAGACTAGGGGACCGGTTCCGCGCGAGCAGTACTTC. Translated: CASSKTRGPVPREQYF.

The chain combines TRBV20-1 with TRBJ2-7; D gene ambiguous. Trimming cost V 0 bases and J 5 bases, with 17 bases left between them. Looked up from germline, CDR1 is DFQATT and CDR2 is SNEGSKA (reference sequence). There are 15 residues in the CDR3. CDR3 coding DNA: TGCAGTGCTAGAGATCCCCGGCTAGGTCCCCACGAGCAGTACTTC. It encodes CSARDPRLGPHEQYF.

The chain recombines TRBV12-3 or TRBV12-4 with TRBJ1-5, with 10 bases matching TRBD1. Trimming at V came to 1 base and at J to 7 bases, leaving 4 bases not matched to a gene. The CDR3 is made up of 15 amino acids. The CDR3 spells CASSLETGGGQPQHF. The DNA of the CDR3 is TGTGCCAGCAGTTTAGAGACAGGGGGCGGCCAGCCCCAGCATTTT.

The chain employs TRBV20-1 and TRBJ1-3; TRBD1 aligns across 7 bases. CDR1 DFQATT and CDR2 SNEGSKA come from the germline V gene (reference sequence). With V trimmed by 1 base and J by 2 bases, 5 bases remained unmatched. This CDR3 region has 15 residues. CDR3 DNA sequence: TGCAGTGCTAGAGCCCAGGGGGTAGCTGGAAACACCATATATTTT. Amino acid sequence: CSARAQGVAGNTIYF.

The chain joins TRBV29-1 to TRBJ2-7; TRBD1 matches at 7 bases. There are 13 residues in the CDR3. Germline trimming cut 7 bases from V and 7 bases from J; bases unmatched to any gene: 13. CDR1 SQVTM and CDR2 ANQGSEA come from the germline V gene. This CDR3 reads CSGVEDRQQEQYF. Written as DNA, the CDR3 is TGCAGCGGAGTTGAGGACAGGCAGCAAGAGCAGTACTTC.

This clonotype was recorded a few times. The chain employs TRBV28 and TRBJ1-1; D is possibly TRBD1 (6 bases). The length of the CDR3 is 15 residues. Germline V lookup: CDR1 MDHEN, CDR2 SYDVKM. The V end lost 8 bases, the J end lost 8 bases, and 24 bases lay between the germline ends. In nucleotides, the CDR3 is TGTGCCAGCCGACCCACCGGACAGTCTAGAATAGAAGCTTTCTTT. Translating gives CASRPTGQSRIEAFF.

This sequence joins TRBV20-1 and TRBJ2-1, with D possibly TRBD2 on 6 matching bases. Trimming removed 5 bases at V and 0 bases at J, with 14 bases between. The germline V gene has CDR1 DFQATT and CDR2 SNEGSKA (reference sequence). The CDR3 covers 15 residues. This CDR3 is CSASGLLSSYNEQFF. CDR3 coding DNA: TGCAGTGCTTCGGGACTCCTGAGCTCCTACAATGAGCAGTTCTTC.

The chain uses TRBV18 and TRBJ1-2; TRBD1 aligns across 7 bases. Trimming at V came to 0 bases and at J to 4 bases, leaving 2 bases not matched to a gene. In germline, CDR1 is KGHSH, CDR2 LQKENI. The CDR3 totals 14 residues. This CDR3 reads CASSPPAGGYGYTF. The CDR3 DNA reads as TGTGCCAGCTCACCACCCGCAGGGGGCTATGGCTACACCTTC.

About this clonotype itself: The junction and the germline gene differ at one end; a read error may be behind it. The chain is built from TRBV6-2 or TRBV6-3 and TRBJ2-6, with D perhaps assigned TRBD1 or TRBD2 (5 bases each). Germline-derived CDR1 and CDR2 are MNHEY and SVGEGT. This CDR3 has 17 residues. CDR3 DNA sequence: TGTGCCAGCAGTTACGGACTCTCGACCTCTGGGGCCTACGTCCTGACTTTC. It is translated as CASSYGLSTSGAYVLTF.

The V call is TRBV14, the J call TRBJ1-1; D is unclear. Germline CDR1 SGHDN, CDR2 FVKESK. The CDR3 consists of 14 residues. V was cut by 1 base and J by 11 bases, with 17 bases left in between. The chain's CDR3 is CASSQAGRRLEAFF. The CDR3 DNA sequence: TGTGCCAGCAGCCAAGCGGGGAGGAGGCTCGAGGCTTTCTTT.

This clonotype was seen more than once but under ten times. This chain joins TRBV13 and TRBJ2-5; D may be TRBD1 or TRBD2 (5 bases each). Germline V gene lookup returns CDR1 PRHDT and CDR2 FYEKMQ (reference sequence). The CDR3 length is 13 residues. V lost 5 bases and J 0 bases, leaving 7 bases between the germline ends. CDR3 sequence (DNA): TGTGCCAGCAGCCTGGGACACCAAGAGACCCAGTACTTC. It translates to CASSLGHQETQYF.

As regards this clonotype: Its ends do not fully match the called genes, so a read error is possible. The rearrangement joins TRBV28 to TRBJ2-5, with TRBD2 identical over 8 bases. Germline CDR1 and CDR2: MDHEN and SYDVKM. The CDR3 has 15 amino acids. CDR3 nucleotide sequence: TGTGCCAACAGTTCTTGGAGTAGCGGGGAAGAGACCCAGTACTTC. It codes for CANSSWSSGEETQYF.

This clonotype has just a few counts. The chain combines TRBV7-9 with TRBJ1-3, with D uncertain. Germline assignment: CDR1 SEHNR and CDR2 FQNEAQ (reference sequence). The CDR3 sequence is 14 residues long. V was pared by 1 base and J by 0 bases, with 4 bases between. This CDR3 reads CASSLGHSGNTIYF. In nucleotides, the CDR3 is TGTGCCAGCAGCTTAGGACACTCTGGAAACACCATATATTTT.

This chain connects TRBV19 to TRBJ1-2; D is possibly TRBD1 (6 bases). The CDR3 runs to 11 residues. Per the germline V gene, CDR1 is LNHDA and CDR2 is SQIVND (reference sequence). With 6 bases removed from V and 8 bases from J, the gap between germline ends came to 10 bases. The CDR3 loop reads CASRGDRGYTF. CDR3 sequence (DNA): TGTGCCAGTAGGGGCGACAGGGGCTACACCTTC. Combining the CDR3 with reference TRBV19 and TRBJ1-2 gives the whole variable domain DGGITQSPKYLFRKEGQNVTLSCEQNLNHDAMYWYRQDPGQGLRLIYYSQIVNDFQKGDIAEGYSVSREKKESFPLTVTSAQKNPTAFYLCASRGDRGYTFGSGTRLTVV.